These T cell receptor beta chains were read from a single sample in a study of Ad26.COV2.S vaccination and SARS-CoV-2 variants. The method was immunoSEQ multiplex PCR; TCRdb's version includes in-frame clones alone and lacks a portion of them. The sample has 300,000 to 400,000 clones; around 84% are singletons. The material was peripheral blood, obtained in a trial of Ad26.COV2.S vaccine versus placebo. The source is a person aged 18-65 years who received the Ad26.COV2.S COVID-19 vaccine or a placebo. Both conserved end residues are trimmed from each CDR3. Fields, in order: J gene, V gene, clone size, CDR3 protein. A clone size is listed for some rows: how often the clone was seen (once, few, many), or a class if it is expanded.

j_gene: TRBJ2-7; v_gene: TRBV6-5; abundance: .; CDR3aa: ASSRPGLAVYEQY
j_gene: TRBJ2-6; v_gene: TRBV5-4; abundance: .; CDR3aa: ASSLNPTGANVLT
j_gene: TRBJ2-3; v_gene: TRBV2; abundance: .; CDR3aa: ASSEGLAGGKQY
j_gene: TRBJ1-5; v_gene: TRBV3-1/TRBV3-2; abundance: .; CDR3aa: ASSQDQGGTGYSNQPQH
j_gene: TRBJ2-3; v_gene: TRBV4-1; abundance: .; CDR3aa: ASSQEGSLRTDTQY
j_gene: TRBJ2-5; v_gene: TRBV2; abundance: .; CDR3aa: ASSLLETQY
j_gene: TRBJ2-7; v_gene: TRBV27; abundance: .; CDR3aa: ASSLQGTGTREQY
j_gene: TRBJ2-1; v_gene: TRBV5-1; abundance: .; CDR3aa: ASSLGSNYNEQF
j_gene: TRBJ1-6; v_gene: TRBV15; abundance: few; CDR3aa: ATSRDLSGPLH
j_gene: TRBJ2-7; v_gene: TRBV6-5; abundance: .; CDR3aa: AITLRQGSYEQY
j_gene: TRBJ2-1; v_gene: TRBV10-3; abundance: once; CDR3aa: AISGRGGGANNEQF
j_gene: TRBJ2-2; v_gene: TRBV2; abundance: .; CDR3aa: ASAGDPGELF
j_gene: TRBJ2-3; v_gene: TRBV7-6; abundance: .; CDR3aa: ASSSGTPSDTQY
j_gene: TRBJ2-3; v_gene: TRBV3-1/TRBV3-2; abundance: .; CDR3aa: ASSQLSNTQY
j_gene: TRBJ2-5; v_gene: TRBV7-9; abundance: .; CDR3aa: ASSLAREQETQY
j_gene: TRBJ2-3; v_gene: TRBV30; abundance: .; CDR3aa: AWSVPGLGSTDTQY
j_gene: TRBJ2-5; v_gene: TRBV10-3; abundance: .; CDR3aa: AIRRTSVEETQY
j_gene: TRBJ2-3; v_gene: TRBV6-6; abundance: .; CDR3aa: ASSFFGPSSTDTQY
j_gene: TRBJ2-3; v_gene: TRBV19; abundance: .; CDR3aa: ASSIWEKGDTQY
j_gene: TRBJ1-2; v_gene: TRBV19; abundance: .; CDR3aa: AIQGRGTGERGYT
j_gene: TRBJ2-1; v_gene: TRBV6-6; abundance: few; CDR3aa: ASSVYNEQF
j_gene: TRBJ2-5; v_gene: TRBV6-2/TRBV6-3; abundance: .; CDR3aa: ASSYSRASGRARETQY
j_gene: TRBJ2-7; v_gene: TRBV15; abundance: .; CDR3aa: ATSMREVLGHEQY
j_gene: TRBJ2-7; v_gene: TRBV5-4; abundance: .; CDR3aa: ASSLGADYEQY
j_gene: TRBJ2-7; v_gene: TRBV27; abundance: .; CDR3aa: ASSRSLGDRPAYEQY
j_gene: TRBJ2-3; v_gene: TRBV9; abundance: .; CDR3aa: ASSGGGGRTDTQY
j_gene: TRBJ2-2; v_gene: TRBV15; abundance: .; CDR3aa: ATSSPGRGHTGELF
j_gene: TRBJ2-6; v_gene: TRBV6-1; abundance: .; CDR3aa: ASSVYTGFSGANVLT
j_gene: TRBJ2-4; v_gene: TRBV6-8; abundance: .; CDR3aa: AGGTGTLAKNIQY
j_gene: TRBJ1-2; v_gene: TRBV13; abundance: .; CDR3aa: ASSYREHYGYT
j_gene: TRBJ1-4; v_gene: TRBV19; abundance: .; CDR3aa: ASLRRAIATNEKLF
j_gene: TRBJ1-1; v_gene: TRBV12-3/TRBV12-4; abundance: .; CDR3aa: ASRQGASTEAF
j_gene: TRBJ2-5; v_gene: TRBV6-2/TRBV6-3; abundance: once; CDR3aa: ASSYVAGGETQY
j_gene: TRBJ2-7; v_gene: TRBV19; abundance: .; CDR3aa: ASSIFKGQGSSYEQY
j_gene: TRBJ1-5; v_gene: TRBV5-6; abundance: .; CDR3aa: ASSSTGSGPQH
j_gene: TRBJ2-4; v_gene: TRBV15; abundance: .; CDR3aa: ATSRDWVKNIQY